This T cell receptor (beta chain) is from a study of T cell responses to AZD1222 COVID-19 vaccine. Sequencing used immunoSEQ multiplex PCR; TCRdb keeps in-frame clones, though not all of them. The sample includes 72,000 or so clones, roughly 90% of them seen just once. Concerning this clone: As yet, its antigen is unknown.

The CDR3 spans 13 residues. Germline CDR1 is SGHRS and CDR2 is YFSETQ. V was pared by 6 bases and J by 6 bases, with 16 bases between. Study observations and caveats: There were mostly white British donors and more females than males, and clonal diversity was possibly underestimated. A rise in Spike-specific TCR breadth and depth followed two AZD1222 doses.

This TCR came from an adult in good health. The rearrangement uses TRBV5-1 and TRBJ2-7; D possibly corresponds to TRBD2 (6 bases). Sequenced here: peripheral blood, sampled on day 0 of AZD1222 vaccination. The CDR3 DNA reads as TGCGCCAGCACACAGGCGGGAAGGGTCGAGCAGTACTTC. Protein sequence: CASTQAGRVEQYF.